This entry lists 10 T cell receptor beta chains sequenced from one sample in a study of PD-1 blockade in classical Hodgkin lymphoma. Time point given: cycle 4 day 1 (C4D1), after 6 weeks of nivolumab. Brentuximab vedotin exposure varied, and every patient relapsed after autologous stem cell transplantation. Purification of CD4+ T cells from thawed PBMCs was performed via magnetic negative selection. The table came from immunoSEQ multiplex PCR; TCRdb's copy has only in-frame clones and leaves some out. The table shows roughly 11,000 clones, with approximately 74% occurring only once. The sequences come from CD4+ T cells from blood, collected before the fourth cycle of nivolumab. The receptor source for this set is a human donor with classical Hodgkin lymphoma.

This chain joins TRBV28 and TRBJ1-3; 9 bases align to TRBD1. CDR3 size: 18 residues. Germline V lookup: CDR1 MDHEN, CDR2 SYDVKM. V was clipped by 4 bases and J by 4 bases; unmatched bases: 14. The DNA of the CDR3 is TGTGCCAGCAGTTCCTTCGTGGGACAGGGTTTCTCAGGAAACACCATATATTTT. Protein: CASSSFVGQGFSGNTIYF.

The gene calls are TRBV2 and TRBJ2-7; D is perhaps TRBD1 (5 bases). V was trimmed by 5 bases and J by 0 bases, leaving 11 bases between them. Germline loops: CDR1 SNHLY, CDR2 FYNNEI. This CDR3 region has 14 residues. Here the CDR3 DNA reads TGTGCCAGCAGTCGACAGCAGAGCTCCTACGAGCAGTACTTC. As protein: CASSRQQSSYEQYF.

CDR3: CASSLGTSSHQETQYF. Written as DNA, the CDR3 is TGCGCCAGCAGCTTAGGGACGTCTAGCCACCAAGAGACCCAGTACTTC. The chain employs TRBV5-1 and TRBJ2-5, with D perhaps matching TRBD1 or TRBD2 (5 bases each). This CDR3 is 16 amino acids long. V dropped 2 bases and J dropped 0 bases, with 14 bases sitting between them. The germline V gene encodes CDR1 SGHRS and CDR2 YFSETQ. Full variable domain (missing parts from reference TRBV5-1 and TRBJ2-5): KAGVTQTPRYLIKTRGQQVTLSCSPISGHRSVSWYQQTPGQGLQFLFEYFSETQRNKGNFPGRFSGRQFSNSRSEMNVSTLELGDSALYLCASSLGTSSHQETQYFGPGTRLLVL.

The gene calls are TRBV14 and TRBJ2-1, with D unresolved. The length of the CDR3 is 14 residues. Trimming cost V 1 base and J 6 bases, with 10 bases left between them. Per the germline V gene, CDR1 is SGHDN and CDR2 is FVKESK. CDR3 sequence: CASSQVVAANEQFF. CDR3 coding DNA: TGTGCCAGCAGCCAAGTTGTAGCAGCCAATGAGCAGTTCTTC.

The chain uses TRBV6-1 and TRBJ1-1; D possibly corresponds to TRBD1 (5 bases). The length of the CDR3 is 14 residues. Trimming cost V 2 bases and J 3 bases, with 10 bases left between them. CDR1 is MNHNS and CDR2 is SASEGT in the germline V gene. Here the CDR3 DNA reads TGTGCCAGCAGTGAAAGGAGCAGGGACACTGAAGCTTTCTTT. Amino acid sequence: CASSERSRDTEAFF.

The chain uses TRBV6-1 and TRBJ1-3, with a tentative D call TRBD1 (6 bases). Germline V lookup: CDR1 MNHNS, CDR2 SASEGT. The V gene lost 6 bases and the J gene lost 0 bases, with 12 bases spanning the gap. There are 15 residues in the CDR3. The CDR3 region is CASRLGQSSGNTIYF. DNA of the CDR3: TGTGCCAGCAGACTAGGACAGAGCTCTGGAAACACCATATATTTT.

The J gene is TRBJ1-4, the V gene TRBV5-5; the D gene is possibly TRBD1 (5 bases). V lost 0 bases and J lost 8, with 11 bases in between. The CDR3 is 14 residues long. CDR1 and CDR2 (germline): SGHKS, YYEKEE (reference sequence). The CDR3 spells CASSLGSGAEKLFF. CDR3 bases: TGTGCCAGCAGCTTGGGCTCCGGGGCGGAAAAACTGTTTTTT.

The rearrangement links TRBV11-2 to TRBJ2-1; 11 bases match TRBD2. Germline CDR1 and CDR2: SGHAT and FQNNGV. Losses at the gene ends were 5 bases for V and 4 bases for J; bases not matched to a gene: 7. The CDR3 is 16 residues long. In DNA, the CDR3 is TGTGCCAGCAGCACCACTAGCGGGAGAAGGTACAATGAGCAGTTCTTC. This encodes CASSTTSGRRYNEQFF.

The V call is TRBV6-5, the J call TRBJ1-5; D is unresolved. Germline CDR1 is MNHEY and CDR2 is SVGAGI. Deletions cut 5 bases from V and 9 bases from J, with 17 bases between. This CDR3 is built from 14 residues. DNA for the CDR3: TGTGCCAGCAGTACCGGCAGTCCTTTATCGCCCCAGCATTTT. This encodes CASSTGSPLSPQHF.

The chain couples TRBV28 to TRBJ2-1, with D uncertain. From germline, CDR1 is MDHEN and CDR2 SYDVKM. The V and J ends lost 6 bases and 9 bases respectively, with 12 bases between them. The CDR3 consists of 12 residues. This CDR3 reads CASRNQFFEQFF. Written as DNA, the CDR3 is TGTGCCAGCAGGAATCAGTTTTTTGAGCAGTTCTTC.